This T cell receptor beta chain appears in the sequencing data of a study of cytomegalovirus exposure and HLA in healthy donors. General study results and limits: Listed as cytomegalovirus-associated were 164 TCR beta chains. A subsequent analysis found that TCR clusters from the first cohort also tended to co-occur in the 130 or so validation repertoires, with approximately 94% of cluster scores above 0.

Libraries were prepared by immunoSEQ multiplex PCR; TCRdb keeps only in-frame clonotypes and omits some of them. The sample includes under 80,000 clones, approximately 94% of them seen just once. The CDR3 is 15 residues long. V was pared by 5 bases and J by 1 base, with 14 bases between. Germline loops: CDR1 SGHTA, CDR2 FQGTGA. This clone appeared once. Its cognate antigen is unknown. The rearrangement joins TRBV7-3 to TRBJ1-1, with D possibly being TRBD1 (5 bases). The sample was PBMCs. This TCR came from a woman younger than 35 in good health and CMV-seropositive. The DNA of the CDR3 is TGTGCCAGCAGCACAAACGGAGGGGCGAACACTGAAGCTTTCTTT. This translates into CASSTNGGANTEAFF.